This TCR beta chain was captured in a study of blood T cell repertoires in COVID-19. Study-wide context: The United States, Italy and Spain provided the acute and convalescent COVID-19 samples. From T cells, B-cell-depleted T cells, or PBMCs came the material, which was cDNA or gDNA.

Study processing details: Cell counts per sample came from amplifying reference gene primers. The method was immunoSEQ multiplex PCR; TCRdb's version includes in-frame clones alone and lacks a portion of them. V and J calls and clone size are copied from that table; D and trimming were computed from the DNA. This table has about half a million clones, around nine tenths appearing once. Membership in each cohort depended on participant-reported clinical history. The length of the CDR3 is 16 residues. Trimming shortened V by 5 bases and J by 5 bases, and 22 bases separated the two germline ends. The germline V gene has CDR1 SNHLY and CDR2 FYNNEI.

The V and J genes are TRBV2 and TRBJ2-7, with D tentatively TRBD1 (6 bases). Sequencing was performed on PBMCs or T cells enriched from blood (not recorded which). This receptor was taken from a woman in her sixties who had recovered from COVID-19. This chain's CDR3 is CASSQSRPTGYHEQYF. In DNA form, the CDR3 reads TGTGCCAGCAGTCAGTCCAGACCCACAGGGTACCACGAGCAGTACTTC.